This TCR beta chain was recorded in a study of cytomegalovirus exposure and HLA in healthy donors. Findings and caveats of the study: Using a false discovery rate of 0.05, a later analysis showed that roughly 16,000 TCR beta sequences were associated with HLA alleles. Among the sequence variants, a highly shared cluster was likely an artifact of sequencing. As immune exposure information, only CMV serostatus was available.

PCR primers comprised 60 Vbeta and 13 Jbeta primers. Per the authors' pipeline: A follow-up analysis tallied about 80 million unique TCR beta chains, some 11 million shared. Sequenced by immunoSEQ multiplex PCR; TCRdb stores in-frame clones only, minus some. The V and J calls and clone size come from that table; D and trimming were worked out from the DNA. The sample has approximately 150,000 clones, about 77% seen once. The CDR3 is 13 amino acids. Germline V gives CDR1 KGHSH, CDR2 LQKENI. V dropped 2 bases and J dropped 4 bases, with 8 bases sitting between them. As regards this clone: Its antigen is unknown.

This clonotype originated in a man in his thirties or forties in good health and CMV-seronegative. This rearrangement joins TRBV18 to TRBJ1-1; D gene unclear. The sample comprised PBMCs. For the CDR3, the DNA is TGTGCCAGCTCACCAATAACAACCACTGAAGCTTTCTTT. Translation gives CASSPITTTEAFF. The entire variable domain, with the rest obtained from reference TRBV18 and TRBJ1-1, is as follows: NAGVMQNPRHLVRRRGQEARLRCSPMKGHSHVYWYRQLPEEGLKFMVYLQKENIIDESGMPKERFSAEFPKEGPSILRIQQVVRGDSAAYFCASSPITTTEAFFGQGTRLTVV.